This is a list of T cell receptor beta chains from one sample in a study of T cell responses to AZD1222 COVID-19 vaccine. TCRdb's table, derived via immunoSEQ multiplex PCR, lists solely in-frame clones and lacks some. The sample records about 56,000 clones, 65% to 90% being singletons. The source material was peripheral blood, sampled 28 days after the second AZD1222 dose. These receptors were collected from an adult who received the AZD1222 COVID-19 vaccine. Both conserved end residues are part of each CDR3. A D gene is named only where the DNA matches it firmly. The size field is filled for only some rows; it gives once, few, many or a size class.

d_gene: NA; j_gene: TRBJ1-5; v_gene: TRBV15; abundance: NA; CDR3nt: TGTGCCACCCGGGAAGGCCTACTCAATCAGCCCCAGCATTTT; CDR3aa: CATREGLLNQPQHF
d_gene: NA; j_gene: TRBJ2-2; v_gene: TRBV2; abundance: once; CDR3nt: TGTGCCAGCAGTGAATTTGGACGAGGAGGGACCGGGGAGCTGTTTTTT; CDR3aa: CASSEFGRGGTGELFF
d_gene: NA; j_gene: TRBJ1-1; v_gene: TRBV6-5; abundance: NA; CDR3nt: TGTGCCAGCAGGGCCGCAGGGGCCACTGAAGCTTTCTTT; CDR3aa: CASRAAGATEAFF
d_gene: NA; j_gene: TRBJ2-7; v_gene: TRBV6-5; abundance: NA; CDR3nt: TGTGCCAGCAGTTCCCCCACTACCGGGGACTACGAGCAGTACTTC; CDR3aa: CASSSPTTGDYEQYF
d_gene: NA; j_gene: TRBJ1-5; v_gene: TRBV4-1; abundance: NA; CDR3nt: TGCGCCAGCAGCCAAGACATCACAGGATACAATCAGCCCCAGCATTTT; CDR3aa: CASSQDITGYNQPQHF
d_gene: NA; j_gene: TRBJ1-3; v_gene: TRBV20-1; abundance: NA; CDR3nt: TGCAGTGCCCCCCGTGGAAACACCATATATTTT; CDR3aa: CSAPRGNTIYF
d_gene: TRBD1; j_gene: TRBJ2-7; v_gene: TRBV29-1; abundance: NA; CDR3nt: TGCAGCGTGGCGGGACAGGGGTTCAACGAGCAGTACTTC; CDR3aa: CSVAGQGFNEQYF
d_gene: TRBD1; j_gene: TRBJ2-5; v_gene: TRBV3-1/TRBV3-2; abundance: NA; CDR3nt: TGTGCCAGCAGCCAGGGACAGGGAGGAGAGACCCAGTACTTC; CDR3aa: CASSQGQGGETQYF
d_gene: NA; j_gene: TRBJ2-3; v_gene: TRBV27; abundance: NA; CDR3nt: TGTGCCAGCAGTTTTGACAGGAGGGCAGATACGCAGTATTTT; CDR3aa: CASSFDRRADTQYF
d_gene: TRBD2; j_gene: TRBJ2-1; v_gene: TRBV7-3; abundance: once; CDR3nt: TGTGCCAGCAGCCCTAGCGGCTCCTACAATGAGCAGTTCTTC; CDR3aa: CASSPSGSYNEQFF
d_gene: TRBD1; j_gene: TRBJ1-2; v_gene: TRBV28; abundance: once; CDR3nt: TGTGCCAGCAGACAGGACAGGGGGCATGGCTACACCTTC; CDR3aa: CASRQDRGHGYTF
d_gene: TRBD2; j_gene: TRBJ2-4; v_gene: TRBV7-8; abundance: NA; CDR3nt: TGTGCCAGCAGCTTAGGCGGAGGTAGCGGGAATAGAAACATTCAGTACTTC; CDR3aa: CASSLGGGSGNRNIQYF
d_gene: TRBD2; j_gene: TRBJ2-1; v_gene: TRBV7-9; abundance: NA; CDR3nt: TGTGCCAGCAGCGTTAGCGGGAGCTCCTACAATGAGCAGTTCTTC; CDR3aa: CASSVSGSSYNEQFF
d_gene: NA; j_gene: TRBJ2-3; v_gene: TRBV6-5; abundance: NA; CDR3nt: TGTGCCAGCAGTTACTCCCGAGATACGCAGTATTTT; CDR3aa: CASSYSRDTQYF
d_gene: NA; j_gene: TRBJ1-1; v_gene: TRBV7-3; abundance: NA; CDR3nt: TGTGCCAGCAGCATACTAAAAGGACGGGGAGAAGCTTTCTTT; CDR3aa: CASSILKGRGEAFF
d_gene: NA; j_gene: TRBJ2-5; v_gene: TRBV6-2/TRBV6-3; abundance: few; CDR3nt: TGTGCCAGCAGTTACTGGATTGGAACAGAGACCCAGTACTTC; CDR3aa: CASSYWIGTETQYF
d_gene: NA; j_gene: TRBJ2-7; v_gene: TRBV5-1; abundance: NA; CDR3nt: TGCGCCAGCAGCTTGGATGGGTACGAGCAGTACTTC; CDR3aa: CASSLDGYEQYF
d_gene: NA; j_gene: TRBJ2-1; v_gene: TRBV7-2; abundance: NA; CDR3nt: TGTGCCAGCAGCCCTGACTGGAGCTCCTACAATGAGCAGTTCTTC; CDR3aa: CASSPDWSSYNEQFF
d_gene: NA; j_gene: TRBJ2-7; v_gene: TRBV7-3; abundance: NA; CDR3nt: TGTGCCAGCAGCTTAGGACAACCTACGAAGCAGTACTTC; CDR3aa: CASSLGQPTKQYF
d_gene: TRBD2; j_gene: TRBJ2-2; v_gene: TRBV25-1; abundance: NA; CDR3nt: TGTGCCAGCAGTGAATACCCAGCGGGGGGCCGCACCGGGGAGCTGTTTTTT; CDR3aa: CASSEYPAGGRTGELFF
d_gene: NA; j_gene: TRBJ1-5; v_gene: TRBV28; abundance: NA; CDR3nt: TGTGCCAGCAGTACCGCACGGAGGGGGTGGAATCAGCCCCAGCATTTT; CDR3aa: CASSTARRGWNQPQHF
d_gene: TRBD1; j_gene: TRBJ1-2; v_gene: TRBV7-2; abundance: NA; CDR3nt: TGTGCCAGCAGCCCTTGGACAGGGGATAACTATGGCTACACCTTC; CDR3aa: CASSPWTGDNYGYTF
d_gene: TRBD1; j_gene: TRBJ2-7; v_gene: TRBV29-1; abundance: NA; CDR3nt: TGCAGCGCTCGCAGGGACAGCACCTCCTACGAGCAGTACTTC; CDR3aa: CSARRDSTSYEQYF
d_gene: NA; j_gene: TRBJ1-2; v_gene: TRBV3-1/TRBV3-2; abundance: NA; CDR3nt: TGTGCCAGCAGCCAAACAGCCAACTATGGCTACACCTTC; CDR3aa: CASSQTANYGYTF
d_gene: NA; j_gene: TRBJ2-2; v_gene: TRBV30; abundance: NA; CDR3nt: TGTGCCTGGACCACGGTGGGGGGTGTCACCGGGGAGCTGTTTTTT; CDR3aa: CAWTTVGGVTGELFF
d_gene: TRBD1; j_gene: TRBJ1-3; v_gene: TRBV28; abundance: NA; CDR3nt: TGTGCCAGCAGTATAGGGACAGCTGGAAACACCATATATTTT; CDR3aa: CASSIGTAGNTIYF
d_gene: NA; j_gene: TRBJ1-3; v_gene: TRBV18; abundance: few; CDR3nt: TGTGCCAGCTCAAGAGACAACACCATATATTTT; CDR3aa: CASSRDNTIYF
d_gene: NA; j_gene: TRBJ2-7; v_gene: TRBV27; abundance: NA; CDR3nt: TGTGCCACCGCATCATACGAGCAGTACTTC; CDR3aa: CATASYEQYF
d_gene: NA; j_gene: TRBJ2-1; v_gene: TRBV7-7; abundance: NA; CDR3nt: TGTGCTAGCAGCTTAGGGGGATTTAGCTCCTACAATGAGCAGTTCTTC; CDR3aa: CASSLGGFSSYNEQFF
d_gene: TRBD1; j_gene: TRBJ2-7; v_gene: TRBV4-1; abundance: NA; CDR3nt: TGCGCCAGCAGCCAGGTGGGACAGGGAGGCGAGCAGTACTTC; CDR3aa: CASSQVGQGGEQYF
d_gene: NA; j_gene: TRBJ2-7; v_gene: TRBV6-2/TRBV6-3; abundance: once; CDR3nt: TGTGCCAGCACCCCCTTAGCGGACTCCTACGAGCAGTACTTC; CDR3aa: CASTPLADSYEQYF
d_gene: NA; j_gene: TRBJ1-2; v_gene: TRBV7-9; abundance: NA; CDR3nt: TGTGCCAGCAGCGTACAGAGCTTCTATGGCTACACCTTC; CDR3aa: CASSVQSFYGYTF
d_gene: TRBD2; j_gene: TRBJ2-1; v_gene: TRBV2; abundance: NA; CDR3nt: TGTGCCAGCAGTGCACGACTAGCGGGCGGCTCCTACAATGAGCAGTTCTTC; CDR3aa: CASSARLAGGSYNEQFF
d_gene: TRBD2; j_gene: TRBJ2-3; v_gene: TRBV28; abundance: NA; CDR3nt: TGTGCCAGCAGTTCGGGACTAGCGGAGTTCACAGATACGCAGTATTTT; CDR3aa: CASSSGLAEFTDTQYF
d_gene: TRBD2; j_gene: TRBJ2-3; v_gene: TRBV7-2; abundance: NA; CDR3nt: TGTGCCAGCAGCCAACTAGCGGGAGCCGGAACAGATACGCAGTATTTT; CDR3aa: CASSQLAGAGTDTQYF
d_gene: NA; j_gene: TRBJ1-2; v_gene: TRBV28; abundance: NA; CDR3nt: TGTGCCAGCACCGAGGATTCATACCTTAACTATGGCTACACCTTC; CDR3aa: CASTEDSYLNYGYTF
d_gene: NA; j_gene: TRBJ2-2; v_gene: TRBV5-1; abundance: NA; CDR3nt: TGCGCCAGCAGCATTACTAGGTTCAACACCGGGGAGCTGTTTTTT; CDR3aa: CASSITRFNTGELFF
d_gene: TRBD1; j_gene: TRBJ2-5; v_gene: TRBV4-2; abundance: NA; CDR3nt: TGTGCCAGCAGCCAAGAACAGGGGACAGGGGAAGAGACCCAGTACTTC; CDR3aa: CASSQEQGTGEETQYF
d_gene: NA; j_gene: TRBJ1-2; v_gene: TRBV2; abundance: NA; CDR3nt: TGTGCCAGCAGTGGGCGGGGGCCGCATGGCTACACCTTC; CDR3aa: CASSGRGPHGYTF